This is a list of T cell receptor beta chains from one sample in a study of T-cell memory formation after mild COVID-19. TCRdb called the 5' RACE reads again in MiXCR, with one record for every CDR3 protein. This sample has 80,000 to 95,000 distinct CDR3 sequences, with about 23% found just once. Material: PBMCs or a T cell subset sorted from them (not recorded which). The receptors come from a man between 18 and 35 years old who had mild COVID-19 (a few samples of this study predate the infection). Cell type and time point are not known. The CDR3 runs from the conserved cysteine through the conserved F or W. The D gene is left open where the match is weak. Clone size is stated in some rows and not others, as once, few, many or a class when expanded.

j_gene: TRBJ2-7
abundance: NA
v_gene: TRBV7-9
d_gene: TRBD1
CDR3nt: TGTGCCAGCAGCTTAGCCGAGACAGGGGGCCACGAGCAGTACTTC
CDR3aa: CASSLAETGGHEQYF

j_gene: TRBJ2-3
abundance: NA
v_gene: TRBV11-2
d_gene: TRBD2
CDR3nt: TGTGCCAGCACCTTCGGGGGGGAAGATACGCAGTATTTT
CDR3aa: CASTFGGEDTQYF

j_gene: TRBJ1-5
abundance: once
v_gene: TRBV2
d_gene: TRBD1
CDR3nt: TGTGCCAGCACCACGACAGGGAGTGATCAGCCCCAGCATTTT
CDR3aa: CASTTTGSDQPQHF

j_gene: TRBJ1-5
abundance: NA
v_gene: TRBV6-5
d_gene: TRBD1
CDR3nt: TGTGCCACTTCGGGACAGAACAATCAGCCCCAGCATTTT
CDR3aa: CATSGQNNQPQHF

j_gene: TRBJ1-5
abundance: NA
v_gene: TRBV4-3
d_gene: TRBD1
CDR3nt: TGCGCCAGCAGCCAAGCAGGGACAGATAATCAGCCCCAGCATTTT
CDR3aa: CASSQAGTDNQPQHF

j_gene: TRBJ1-1
abundance: few
v_gene: TRBV28
d_gene: NA
CDR3nt: TGTGCCAGCAAGGGGGTTATGAACACTGAAGCTTTCTTT
CDR3aa: CASKGVMNTEAFF

j_gene: TRBJ1-1
abundance: NA
v_gene: TRBV20-1
d_gene: NA
CDR3nt: TGCAGTGCTACGGCAGGCGGCACTGAAGCTTTCTTT
CDR3aa: CSATAGGTEAFF

j_gene: TRBJ2-2
abundance: few
v_gene: TRBV7-6
d_gene: NA
CDR3nt: TGTGCCAGCAGCTTTCGATCCGGGGAGCTGTTTTTT
CDR3aa: CASSFRSGELFF

j_gene: TRBJ2-3
abundance: NA
v_gene: TRBV25-1
d_gene: NA
CDR3nt: TGTGCCAGCAGTGAGGGGGGGCCGAGAGATACGCAGTATTTT
CDR3aa: CASSEGGPRDTQYF

j_gene: TRBJ1-6
abundance: NA
v_gene: TRBV5-5
d_gene: NA
CDR3nt: TGTGCCAGCAGAAAAGAGAGTTCACCCCTCCACTTT
CDR3aa: CASRKESSPLHF

j_gene: TRBJ1-1
abundance: NA
v_gene: TRBV9
d_gene: NA
CDR3nt: TGTGCCAGCAGCCGCTGGAGCATGAACACTGAAGCTTTCTTT
CDR3aa: CASSRWSMNTEAFF

j_gene: TRBJ1-1
abundance: few
v_gene: TRBV9
d_gene: NA
CDR3nt: TGTGCCAGCAGCCCCTATACGGGTTTGAACACTGAAGCTTTCTTT
CDR3aa: CASSPYTGLNTEAFF

j_gene: TRBJ2-1
abundance: NA
v_gene: TRBV6-5
d_gene: TRBD1
CDR3nt: TGTGCCAGCAACAAAGACAGGGGGTACGAGTTCTTC
CDR3aa: CASNKDRGYEFF

j_gene: TRBJ1-6
abundance: NA
v_gene: TRBV28
d_gene: NA
CDR3nt: TGTGCCAGCAGGCGCAACAGGTATAATTCACCCCTCCACTTT
CDR3aa: CASRRNRYNSPLHF

j_gene: TRBJ2-7
abundance: NA
v_gene: TRBV19
d_gene: TRBD1
CDR3nt: TGTGCCAGTAGTATCTGGGGACAGAACTACGAGCAGTACTTC
CDR3aa: CASSIWGQNYEQYF

j_gene: TRBJ2-5
abundance: few
v_gene: TRBV6-2/TRBV6-3
d_gene: NA
CDR3nt: TGTGCCAGCAGTCGGGACCGACGGGTGGAGACCCAGTACTTC
CDR3aa: CASSRDRRVETQYF

j_gene: TRBJ2-5
abundance: few
v_gene: TRBV27
d_gene: NA
CDR3nt: TGTGCCAGCAGTTTTCGGGGCCAAGAGACCCAGTACTTC
CDR3aa: CASSFRGQETQYF

j_gene: TRBJ2-2
abundance: NA
v_gene: TRBV7-9
d_gene: NA
CDR3nt: TGTGCCAGCAGCTTGGGGATGGAGCTGTTTTTT
CDR3aa: CASSLGMELFF

j_gene: TRBJ2-6
abundance: NA
v_gene: TRBV6-2/TRBV6-3
d_gene: NA
CDR3nt: TGTGCCAGCAGTCCCCTTAGGGCCGATAGGTTTGGGTCTGGGGCCAACGTCCTGACTTTC
CDR3aa: CASSPLRADRFGSGANVLTF

j_gene: TRBJ2-5
abundance: NA
v_gene: TRBV6-2/TRBV6-3
d_gene: NA
CDR3nt: TGTGCCAGCAGTTTATACAGGACCCAAGAGACCCAGTACTTC
CDR3aa: CASSLYRTQETQYF

j_gene: TRBJ2-7
abundance: few
v_gene: TRBV5-1
d_gene: NA
CDR3nt: TGTGCCAGCAGCCCCGGGACGGGCTCCTACGAGCAGTACTTC
CDR3aa: CASSPGTGSYEQYF

j_gene: TRBJ1-1
abundance: once
v_gene: TRBV27
d_gene: NA
CDR3nt: TGTGCCAGCAGTTTACGGGACGGGAACACTGAAGCTTTCTTT
CDR3aa: CASSLRDGNTEAFF

j_gene: TRBJ2-5
abundance: few
v_gene: TRBV6-2/TRBV6-3
d_gene: NA
CDR3nt: TGTGCCAGCAGACTAGAAGAGACCCAGTACTTC
CDR3aa: CASRLEETQYF

j_gene: TRBJ2-3
abundance: NA
v_gene: TRBV7-8
d_gene: TRBD2
CDR3nt: TGTGCCAGCAGCTTAGGGACTAGCCCAGATACGCAGTATTTT
CDR3aa: CASSLGTSPDTQYF

j_gene: TRBJ2-3
abundance: NA
v_gene: TRBV9
d_gene: TRBD2
CDR3nt: TGTGCCAGCAGCGAGGTCCCGAGCGGGGGGGACACAGATACGCAGTATTTT
CDR3aa: CASSEVPSGGDTDTQYF

j_gene: TRBJ1-2
abundance: once
v_gene: TRBV6-5
d_gene: NA
CDR3nt: TGTGCCAGCAGTTACGGCAGAGGCTACACCTTC
CDR3aa: CASSYGRGYTF

j_gene: TRBJ2-2
abundance: NA
v_gene: TRBV9
d_gene: NA
CDR3nt: TGTGCCAGCAGCGCCAGGGGGGGCGGCACGGCAAGGACCGGGGAGCTGTTTTTT
CDR3aa: CASSARGGGTARTGELFF

j_gene: TRBJ2-1
abundance: NA
v_gene: TRBV7-3
d_gene: NA
CDR3nt: TGTGCCAGCAGCTTAACCGTCAGCTCCTACAATGAGCAGTTCTTC
CDR3aa: CASSLTVSSYNEQFF

j_gene: TRBJ1-2
abundance: few
v_gene: TRBV12-3/TRBV12-4
d_gene: NA
CDR3nt: TGTGCCAGCAGTTTAGGTCCCAGCTATGGCTACACCTTC
CDR3aa: CASSLGPSYGYTF

j_gene: TRBJ2-3
abundance: few
v_gene: TRBV12-3/TRBV12-4
d_gene: NA
CDR3nt: TGTGCCAGCAGTTTAGCTTCAGGCTCTAGCACAGATACGCAGTATTTT
CDR3aa: CASSLASGSSTDTQYF

j_gene: TRBJ2-1
abundance: NA
v_gene: TRBV3-1
d_gene: TRBD1
CDR3nt: TGTGCCAGCAGCCAAGATGCGGGACAGGGGTACAATGAGCAGTTCTTC
CDR3aa: CASSQDAGQGYNEQFF

j_gene: TRBJ1-4
abundance: few
v_gene: TRBV7-2
d_gene: TRBD1
CDR3nt: TGTGCCAGCAGCGAAACGGACAGGGGGATTGAGTATGAAAAACTGTTTTTT
CDR3aa: CASSETDRGIEYEKLFF

j_gene: TRBJ2-1
abundance: NA
v_gene: TRBV4-2
d_gene: NA
CDR3nt: TGTGCCAGCAGCCAAGAGGGGATCGGCAATGAGCAGTTCTTC
CDR3aa: CASSQEGIGNEQFF

j_gene: TRBJ2-1
abundance: few
v_gene: TRBV19
d_gene: NA
CDR3nt: TGTGCCAGTAATCGGGGGCGAAGCTCCTACAATGAGCAGTTCTTC
CDR3aa: CASNRGRSSYNEQFF

j_gene: TRBJ2-5
abundance: NA
v_gene: TRBV12-5
d_gene: TRBD1
CDR3nt: TGTGCTAGTGGTTTCCGTGACAGGGGGCTTCGAGAGACCCAGTACTTC
CDR3aa: CASGFRDRGLRETQYF

j_gene: TRBJ1-4
abundance: NA
v_gene: TRBV27
d_gene: NA
CDR3nt: TGTGCCAGCAGTTGGGCAGCCGCGGCAACTAATGAAAAACTGTTTTTT
CDR3aa: CASSWAAAATNEKLFF

j_gene: TRBJ1-1
abundance: few
v_gene: TRBV6-1
d_gene: TRBD1
CDR3nt: TGTGCCAGCAGGGGGACAGGGGTTCCTGAAGCTTTCTTT
CDR3aa: CASRGTGVPEAFF

j_gene: TRBJ2-1
abundance: NA
v_gene: TRBV20-1
d_gene: TRBD2
CDR3nt: TGCAGTGCTCCGGGACTAGCGGGGTACAATGAGCAGTTCTTC
CDR3aa: CSAPGLAGYNEQFF

j_gene: TRBJ1-3
abundance: NA
v_gene: TRBV6-5
d_gene: NA
CDR3nt: TGTGCCAGCAGTCCCGATCACAACACCATATATTTT
CDR3aa: CASSPDHNTIYF

j_gene: TRBJ1-5
abundance: NA
v_gene: TRBV6-6
d_gene: NA
CDR3nt: TGTGCCAGCAGTTACTCGACAGGTGGCAATCAGCCCCAGCATTTT
CDR3aa: CASSYSTGGNQPQHF

j_gene: TRBJ2-1
abundance: NA
v_gene: TRBV13
d_gene: NA
CDR3nt: TGTGCCAGCAGCATGTACAATGAGCAGTTCTTC
CDR3aa: CASSMYNEQFF

j_gene: TRBJ2-5
abundance: few
v_gene: TRBV2
d_gene: TRBD1
CDR3nt: TGTGCCAGCAGCGGTTGGACAGGGGGCGATGAAGAGACCCAGTACTTC
CDR3aa: CASSGWTGGDEETQYF

j_gene: TRBJ1-1
abundance: NA
v_gene: TRBV7-2
d_gene: NA
CDR3nt: TGTGCCAGCAGCTTAAAGGTGGTGAACACTGAAGCTTTCTTT
CDR3aa: CASSLKVVNTEAFF

j_gene: TRBJ2-3
abundance: NA
v_gene: TRBV6-6
d_gene: NA
CDR3nt: TGTGCCAGCAGTTACTCCCGGGATGGGCAGTATTTT
CDR3aa: CASSYSRDGQYF

j_gene: TRBJ2-1
abundance: NA
v_gene: TRBV9
d_gene: NA
CDR3nt: TGTGCCAGCAGCCCAGGGTCCCAGCAGTTCTTC
CDR3aa: CASSPGSQQFF

j_gene: TRBJ1-1
abundance: few
v_gene: TRBV9
d_gene: NA
CDR3nt: TGTGCCAGCAGCGGGGGGGCGTCAGGTGCCCTTAACACTGAAGCTTTCTTT
CDR3aa: CASSGGASGALNTEAFF

j_gene: TRBJ2-5
abundance: NA
v_gene: TRBV7-9
d_gene: NA
CDR3nt: TGTGCCAGCAGCTTAGCGGGGACACAAGAGACCCAGTACTTC
CDR3aa: CASSLAGTQETQYF

j_gene: TRBJ2-5
abundance: few
v_gene: TRBV7-3
d_gene: NA
CDR3nt: TGTGCCAGCAGCCTAGGGGGGGGCTTGGAGACCCAGTACTTC
CDR3aa: CASSLGGGLETQYF

j_gene: TRBJ1-6
abundance: NA
v_gene: TRBV4-3
d_gene: TRBD1
CDR3nt: TGCGCCAGCAGCCACCCGCCACGTAGGGGGCAACATGATTCACCCCTCCACTTT
CDR3aa: CASSHPPRRGQHDSPLHF

j_gene: TRBJ2-1
abundance: NA
v_gene: TRBV7-6
d_gene: TRBD1
CDR3nt: TGTGCCAGCAGCTTTCGCGGGACAGGGGGGAACAATGAGCAGTTCTTC
CDR3aa: CASSFRGTGGNNEQFF

j_gene: TRBJ2-3
abundance: NA
v_gene: TRBV9
d_gene: TRBD2
CDR3nt: TGTGCCAGCAGCGTACTAGCGGACCTTCAGCAGGAGACGCAGTATTTT
CDR3aa: CASSVLADLQQETQYF

j_gene: TRBJ1-6
abundance: NA
v_gene: TRBV25-1
d_gene: TRBD1
CDR3nt: TGTGCCAGCGGAGACAGGGTAAATTCACCCCTCCACTTT
CDR3aa: CASGDRVNSPLHF

j_gene: TRBJ2-1
abundance: NA
v_gene: TRBV7-2
d_gene: NA
CDR3nt: TGTGCCAGCAGCTTAGGAGGGATTGAGCAGTTCTTC
CDR3aa: CASSLGGIEQFF

j_gene: TRBJ1-5
abundance: NA
v_gene: TRBV6-2/TRBV6-3
d_gene: TRBD1
CDR3nt: TGTGCCAGCAGATACCCGACAGGGGGCTCGGGTCAGCCCCAGCATTTT
CDR3aa: CASRYPTGGSGQPQHF

j_gene: TRBJ2-2
abundance: few
v_gene: TRBV7-8
d_gene: NA
CDR3nt: TGTGCCAGCAGCGGGAGCCTGGGCACCTACACCGGGGAGCTGTTTTTT
CDR3aa: CASSGSLGTYTGELFF

j_gene: TRBJ1-2
abundance: NA
v_gene: TRBV5-1
d_gene: TRBD1
CDR3nt: TGCGCCAGCAGCCACCTTCTTGGGGACAGGGGGCCCGATGGCTACACCTTC
CDR3aa: CASSHLLGDRGPDGYTF

j_gene: TRBJ2-2
abundance: once
v_gene: TRBV5-1
d_gene: NA
CDR3nt: TGCGCCAGCAGCTTACCCCGGGACGGAAACACCGGGGAGCTGTTTTTT
CDR3aa: CASSLPRDGNTGELFF

j_gene: TRBJ1-5
abundance: NA
v_gene: TRBV27
d_gene: NA
CDR3nt: TGTGCCAGCAGAGCTCTCGACAATAGCAATCAGCCCCAGCATTTT
CDR3aa: CASRALDNSNQPQHF

j_gene: TRBJ2-5
abundance: NA
v_gene: TRBV13
d_gene: NA
CDR3nt: TGTGCCAGCAGCGACCAAGAGACCCAGTACTTC
CDR3aa: CASSDQETQYF